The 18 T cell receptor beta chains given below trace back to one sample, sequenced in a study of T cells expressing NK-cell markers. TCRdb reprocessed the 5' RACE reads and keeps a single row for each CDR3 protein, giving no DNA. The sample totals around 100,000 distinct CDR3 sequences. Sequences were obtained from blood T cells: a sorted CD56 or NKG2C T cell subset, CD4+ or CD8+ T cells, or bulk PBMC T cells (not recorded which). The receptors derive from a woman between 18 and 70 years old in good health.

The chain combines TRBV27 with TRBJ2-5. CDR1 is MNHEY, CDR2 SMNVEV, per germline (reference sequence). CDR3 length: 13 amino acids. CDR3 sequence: CASSLSPWETQYF.

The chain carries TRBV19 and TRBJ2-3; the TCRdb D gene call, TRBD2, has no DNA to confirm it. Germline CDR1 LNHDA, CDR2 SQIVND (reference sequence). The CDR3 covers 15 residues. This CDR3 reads CATSPDRGSTDTQYF.

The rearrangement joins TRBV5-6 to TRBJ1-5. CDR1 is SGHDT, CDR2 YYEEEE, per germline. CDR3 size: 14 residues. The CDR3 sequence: CASSLGYSNQPQHF.

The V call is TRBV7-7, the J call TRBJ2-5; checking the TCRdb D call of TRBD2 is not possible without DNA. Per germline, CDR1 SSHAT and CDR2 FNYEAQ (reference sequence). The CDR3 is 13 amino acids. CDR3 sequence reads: CASSGGSGETQYF.

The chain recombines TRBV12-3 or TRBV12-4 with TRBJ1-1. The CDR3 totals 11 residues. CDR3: CASSSYSEAFF.

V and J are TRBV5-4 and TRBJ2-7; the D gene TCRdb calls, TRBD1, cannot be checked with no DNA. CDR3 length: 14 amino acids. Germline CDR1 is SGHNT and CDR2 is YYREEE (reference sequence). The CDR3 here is CASSARVLPYEQYF.

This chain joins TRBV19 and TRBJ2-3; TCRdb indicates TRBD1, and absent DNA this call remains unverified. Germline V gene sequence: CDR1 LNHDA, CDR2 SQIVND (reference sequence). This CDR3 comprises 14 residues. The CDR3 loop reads CASRQGVAPDTQYF.

The CDR3: CASSYQSSYNEQFF. V is TRBV6-2 or TRBV6-3 and J is TRBJ2-1. CDR3 length: 14 amino acids. Germline values: CDR1 MNHEY, CDR2 SVGEGT.

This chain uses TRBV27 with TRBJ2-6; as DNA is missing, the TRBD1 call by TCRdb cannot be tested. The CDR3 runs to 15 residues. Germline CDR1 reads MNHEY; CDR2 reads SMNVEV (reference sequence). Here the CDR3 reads CASTPGRSGANVLTF.

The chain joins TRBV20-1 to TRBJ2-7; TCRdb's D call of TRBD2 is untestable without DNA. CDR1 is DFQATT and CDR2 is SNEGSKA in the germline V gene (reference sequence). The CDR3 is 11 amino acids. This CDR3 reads CSARREHEQYF.

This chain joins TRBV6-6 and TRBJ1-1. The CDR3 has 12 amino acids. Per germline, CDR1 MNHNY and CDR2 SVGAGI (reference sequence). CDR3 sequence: CASSLTNTEAFF.

The chain's CDR3 is CASSPEGPRPTIYF. This chain joins TRBV4-3 and TRBJ1-3. Germline V gene sequence: CDR1 LGHNA, CDR2 YSLEER. The CDR3 contains 14 residues.

The CDR3 spells CSVEDLFRDRGHYGYTF. J is TRBJ1-2 and V is TRBV29-1; TCRdb indicates TRBD1, and absent DNA this call remains unverified. Germline V CDR1 and CDR2: SQVTM, ANQGSEA. The CDR3 covers 17 residues.

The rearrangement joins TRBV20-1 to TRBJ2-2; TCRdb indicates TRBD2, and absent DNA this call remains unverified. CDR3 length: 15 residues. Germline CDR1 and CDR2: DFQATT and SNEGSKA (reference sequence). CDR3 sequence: CSAGGLAGATGELFF.

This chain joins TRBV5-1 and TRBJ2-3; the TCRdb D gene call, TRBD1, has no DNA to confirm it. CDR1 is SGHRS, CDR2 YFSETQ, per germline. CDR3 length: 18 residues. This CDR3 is CASSLFVPGGGGTDTQYF.

CDR3 protein: CASSLETSYNEQFF. This chain joins TRBV5-4 and TRBJ2-1. CDR1 and CDR2 (germline): SGHNT, YYREEE (reference sequence). This CDR3 is 14 amino acids long.

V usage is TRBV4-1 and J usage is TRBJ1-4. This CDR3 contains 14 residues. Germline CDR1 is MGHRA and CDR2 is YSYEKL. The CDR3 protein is CASSQEGGNEKLFF.

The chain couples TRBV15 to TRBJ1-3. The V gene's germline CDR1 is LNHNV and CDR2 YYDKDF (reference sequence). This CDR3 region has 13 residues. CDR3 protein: CATGTVSGNTIYF.